These T cell receptor beta chains were read from a single sample in a study of OX40 agonist ivuxolimab in advanced cancers. TCRdb's copy holds only in-frame clones and misses some; the assay was immunoSEQ multiplex PCR. The sample gives roughly 49,000 clones, under 90% of which show up once; about 1.5% is in the top ten. The sample here was CD4+ or CD8+ T cells sorted from blood, taken in a trial of the OX40 agonist ivuxolimab. These receptors were collected from an adult with an advanced solid tumor such as melanoma, head and neck, liver or kidney cancer. CDR3s include the opening cysteine and the closing phenylalanine or tryptophan. Fields, in order: J gene, D gene, V gene, clone size, CDR3 DNA, CDR3 protein. A D gene is named only where the DNA matches it firmly. Expanded clones get a size class; other rows say once, few or many, or leave the size out.

j_gene: TRBJ2-1
d_gene: TRBD2
v_gene: TRBV19
abundance: .
CDR3nt: TGTGCCAGTAGTGGGGGACTAGCGGGAGTGATTGAGCAGTTCTTC
CDR3aa: CASSGGLAGVIEQFF

j_gene: TRBJ2-3
d_gene: TRBD2
v_gene: TRBV27
abundance: .
CDR3nt: TGTGCCAGCAGTTTAAGGTCCTTTACTAGCGGGAGTAATACGCAGTATTTT
CDR3aa: CASSLRSFTSGSNTQYF

j_gene: TRBJ2-1
d_gene: TRBD2
v_gene: TRBV6-6
abundance: .
CDR3nt: TGTGCCAGCACCTCAGAGCGGGAGGGCCTTGATGAGCAGTTCTTC
CDR3aa: CASTSEREGLDEQFF

j_gene: TRBJ2-2
d_gene: TRBD1
v_gene: TRBV19
abundance: .
CDR3nt: TGTGCCAGTAGTAAGAGGGACAGATATGTCACCGGGGAGCTGTTTTTT
CDR3aa: CASSKRDRYVTGELFF

j_gene: TRBJ1-5
d_gene: .
v_gene: TRBV2
abundance: .
CDR3nt: TGTGCCAGCAGGGCCGGACCTTGGGGAGGCAATCAGCCCCAGCATTTT
CDR3aa: CASRAGPWGGNQPQHF

j_gene: TRBJ2-1
d_gene: .
v_gene: TRBV28
abundance: .
CDR3nt: TGTGCCAGCAGTCCCCCCGCTCTGGGTGAGCAGTTCTTC
CDR3aa: CASSPPALGEQFF

j_gene: TRBJ2-5
d_gene: .
v_gene: TRBV5-6
abundance: .
CDR3nt: TGTGCCAGCAGTCTTGCGGACCAAGAGACCCAGCACTTC
CDR3aa: CASSLADQETQHF

j_gene: TRBJ2-5
d_gene: .
v_gene: TRBV28
abundance: few
CDR3nt: TGTGCCAGCAGTTCGGGACTGAGGGAAGAGACCCAGTACTTC
CDR3aa: CASSSGLREETQYF

j_gene: TRBJ2-1
d_gene: .
v_gene: TRBV13
abundance: .
CDR3nt: TGTGCCAGCACCTTCGGGGATTTAAATGAGCAGTTCTTC
CDR3aa: CASTFGDLNEQFF

j_gene: TRBJ2-3
d_gene: .
v_gene: TRBV7-2
abundance: .
CDR3nt: TGTGCCAGCAGCCAATACACAGATACGCAGTATTTT
CDR3aa: CASSQYTDTQYF

j_gene: TRBJ2-1
d_gene: .
v_gene: TRBV7-3
abundance: .
CDR3nt: TGTGCCAGCAGCTTCGGACAAAACAATGAGCAGTTCTTC
CDR3aa: CASSFGQNNEQFF

j_gene: TRBJ2-3
d_gene: TRBD2
v_gene: TRBV7-2
abundance: .
CDR3nt: TGTGCCAGCAGCTTTACTAGCGGGAGTTCCCAATCGCAGTATTTT
CDR3aa: CASSFTSGSSQSQYF

j_gene: TRBJ2-1
d_gene: .
v_gene: TRBV2
abundance: .
CDR3nt: TGTGCCAGCAGTGCTCTCATAATGTTCTTC
CDR3aa: CASSALIMFF

j_gene: TRBJ2-1
d_gene: .
v_gene: TRBV9
abundance: .
CDR3nt: TGTGCCAGCAGCAAGTCCGGGAGCTCCTACAATGAGCAGTTCTTC
CDR3aa: CASSKSGSSYNEQFF

j_gene: TRBJ1-2
d_gene: .
v_gene: TRBV7-9
abundance: .
CDR3nt: TGTGCCAGCAGCTTAGAGCAGGGAGGCTACACCTTC
CDR3aa: CASSLEQGGYTF

j_gene: TRBJ1-5
d_gene: .
v_gene: TRBV19
abundance: .
CDR3nt: TGTGCCAGTAGCCCGGCTCGGGGAGTCCCCCCTCAGCCCCAGCATTTT
CDR3aa: CASSPARGVPPQPQHF

j_gene: TRBJ2-3
d_gene: .
v_gene: TRBV19
abundance: .
CDR3nt: TGTGCCAGTAGCGACGATTCCCCCGAAACTCCAGATACGCAGTATTTT
CDR3aa: CASSDDSPETPDTQYF

j_gene: TRBJ2-5
d_gene: .
v_gene: TRBV19
abundance: .
CDR3nt: TGTGCCAGTAGTATAGATCTGTTCGGGGCAGGGGAGACCCAGTACTTC
CDR3aa: CASSIDLFGAGETQYF

j_gene: TRBJ2-5
d_gene: TRBD2
v_gene: TRBV10-3
abundance: .
CDR3nt: TGTGCCATCAGTGAACATCAAGCGGGGGAGACCCAGTACTTC
CDR3aa: CAISEHQAGETQYF

j_gene: TRBJ2-1
d_gene: .
v_gene: TRBV28
abundance: .
CDR3nt: TGTGCCAGCAGTCCAGGACTAATCGTTCCGTTCTTC
CDR3aa: CASSPGLIVPFF

j_gene: TRBJ2-2
d_gene: TRBD2
v_gene: TRBV30
abundance: .
CDR3nt: TGTGCCTGGAATAGCGGGAGAGGTTACACCGGGGAGCTGTTTTTT
CDR3aa: CAWNSGRGYTGELFF

j_gene: TRBJ2-5
d_gene: .
v_gene: TRBV5-1
abundance: .
CDR3nt: TGCGCCAGCAGCTTGAATCGGGGAGTCGAGACCCAGTACTTC
CDR3aa: CASSLNRGVETQYF

j_gene: TRBJ1-5
d_gene: .
v_gene: TRBV5-6
abundance: .
CDR3nt: TGTGCCAGCAGCCCTCACGGGGCAGGAGATAATCAGCCCCAGCATTTT
CDR3aa: CASSPHGAGDNQPQHF

j_gene: TRBJ2-2
d_gene: .
v_gene: TRBV19
abundance: .
CDR3nt: TGTGCCAGTAGAATTTTCCAGGGAACCGGGGAGCTGTTTTTT
CDR3aa: CASRIFQGTGELFF